The rows below give T cell receptor beta chains drawn from one sample of a study of blood T cell repertoires in COVID-19. Measured with immunoSEQ multiplex PCR; TCRdb has only the in-frame clones, and not every one. The sample carries about 480,000 clones, about nine tenths recorded once. Sequencing input: peripheral blood. These TCRs come from a woman in her 50s with COVID-19, enrolled during active disease. Both conserved end residues are part of each CDR3. The order of the fields is D gene, clone size, J gene, CDR3 length, V gene, CDR3 protein, CDR3 DNA. The D gene is left open where the match is weak. The size of a clone is reported for some rows only, either as once, few or many, or as a class for expanded clones.

NA,once,TRBJ1-1,14,TRBV18,CASSPPSKYTEAFF,TGTGCCAGCTCACCACCGAGTAAGTACACTGAAGCTTTCTTT
NA,few,TRBJ1-5,12,TRBV28,CASSAYRDKRHF,TGTGCCAGCAGTGCATACCGGGACAAGAGGCATTTT
NA,NA,TRBJ1-1,14,TRBV27,CASSLRGPNTEAFF,TGTGCCAGCAGTTTACGGGGTCCTAACACTGAAGCTTTCTTT
NA,NA,TRBJ1-2,19,TRBV21-1,CASSKPPPGTGEPFYGYTF,TGTGCCAGCAGCAAACCTCCCCCCGGGACAGGGGAGCCCTTCTATGGCTACACCTTC
TRBD1,NA,TRBJ2-7,14,TRBV19,CASSPGQVRYEQYF,TGTGCCAGTAGTCCAGGACAGGTGCGCTACGAGCAGTACTTC
NA,NA,TRBJ1-4,11,TRBV20-1,CSARYSEKLFF,TGCAGTGCTCGATACAGTGAAAAACTGTTTTTT
TRBD1,NA,TRBJ1-4,10,TRBV12-3/TRBV12-4,CASKGRGLVF,TGTGCCAGCAAGGGCAGGGGGCTCGTTTTT
TRBD1,NA,TRBJ1-4,14,TRBV7-9,CASSTGTGVGKLFF,TGTGCCAGCAGCACCGGGACAGGGGTTGGAAAACTGTTTTTT
TRBD1,NA,TRBJ2-7,16,TRBV6-1,CASSDREWTGISEQYF,TGTGCCAGCAGTGATAGGGAATGGACAGGGATTTCGGAGCAGTACTTC
TRBD2,once,TRBJ2-7,11,TRBV6-5,CASSTSDEQYF,TGTGCCAGCAGCACTAGCGACGAGCAGTACTTC
NA,NA,TRBJ1-2,15,TRBV14,CASSQEDLRGNGYTF,TGTGCCAGCAGCCAAGAGGATCTCAGGGGAAATGGCTACACCTTC
TRBD1,NA,TRBJ2-1,13,TRBV19,CASSPYRGGEQFF,TGTGCCAGTAGTCCCTACAGGGGCGGTGAGCAGTTCTTC
NA,NA,TRBJ1-5,16,TRBV28,CASSRPPGEGNQPQHF,TGTGCCAGCAGCAGACCCCCGGGGGAGGGGAATCAGCCCCAGCATTTT
NA,few,TRBJ1-2,15,TRBV5-4,CASSRPRREGYGYTF,TGTGCCAGCTCGAGGCCCCGCCGGGAAGGCTATGGCTACACCTTC
NA,NA,TRBJ1-3,16,TRBV2,CASSLQGWGPGNTIYF,TGTGCCAGCAGCCTCCAGGGTTGGGGTCCTGGAAACACCATATATTTT
NA,NA,TRBJ1-5,14,TRBV19,CASSIIQANQPQHF,TGTGCCAGTAGTATAATCCAGGCTAATCAGCCCCAGCATTTT
TRBD1,NA,TRBJ1-4,15,TRBV25-1,CASSGGTATNEKLFF,TGTGCCAGCAGTGGCGGGACAGCAACTAATGAAAAACTGTTTTTT
NA,once,TRBJ2-7,13,TRBV21-1,CASSKEEDYEQYF,TGTGCCAGCAGCAAGGAGGAGGACTACGAGCAGTACTTC
NA,NA,TRBJ2-3,14,TRBV24-1,CATSDSGFPDTQYF,TGTGCCACCAGTGATTCAGGGTTTCCAGATACGCAGTATTTT
TRBD1,NA,TRBJ2-7,14,TRBV10-2,CASTLTGRYYEQYF,TGCGCCAGCACCCTGACAGGGAGATACTACGAGCAGTACTTC
NA,NA,TRBJ1-2,14,TRBV6-5,CASSLTATEGGYTF,TGTGCCAGCAGTTTGACAGCTACGGAGGGTGGCTACACCTTC
TRBD1,NA,TRBJ1-5,14,TRBV6-5,CASTSRRGLQPQHF,TGTGCCAGCACCTCCCGAAGGGGGCTACAGCCCCAGCATTTT
TRBD2,NA,TRBJ2-2,14,TRBV2,CASSEAWEGGELFF,TGTGCCAGCAGTGAAGCTTGGGAGGGCGGGGAGCTGTTTTTT
TRBD1,NA,TRBJ2-1,18,TRBV28,CASSFVSGQGRSYNEQFF,TGTGCCAGCAGTTTCGTTTCGGGACAGGGACGCTCCTACAATGAGCAGTTCTTC
NA,NA,TRBJ1-3,11,TRBV5-1,CASYFGNTIYF,TGCGCCAGCTACTTTGGAAACACCATATATTTT
TRBD1,many,TRBJ2-3,15,TRBV30,CAWSVGQGDRDTQYF,TGTGCCTGGAGTGTAGGGCAGGGGGACAGGGATACGCAGTATTTT
NA,NA,TRBJ1-5,15,TRBV5-5,CASSLRGARDQPQHF,TGTGCCAGCAGCTTACGGGGGGCGCGGGATCAGCCCCAGCATTTT
NA,NA,TRBJ2-6,13,TRBV9,CASSVEGSNVLTF,TGTGCCAGCAGCGTAGAGGGGTCCAACGTCCTGACTTTC
NA,NA,TRBJ1-2,11,TRBV12-3/TRBV12-4,CASSSGVGYTF,TGTGCCAGCAGTTCAGGGGTTGGCTACACCTTC
TRBD2,NA,TRBJ2-3,14,TRBV2,CARGEGSSTDTQYF,TGTGCCAGAGGGGAGGGGTCCTCCACAGATACGCAGTATTTT
NA,NA,TRBJ2-7,13,TRBV7-3,CASSLGQANEQYF,TGTGCCAGCAGCTTAGGTCAGGCCAACGAGCAGTACTTC
NA,NA,TRBJ2-7,13,TRBV19,CASSIPGAYEQYF,TGTGCCAGTAGTATCCCCGGGGCCTACGAGCAGTACTTC
NA,NA,TRBJ1-4,14,TRBV19,CATSPGRRDEKLFF,TGTGCCACCTCGCCCGGGCGCAGGGATGAAAAACTGTTTTTT
TRBD2,once,TRBJ2-3,17,TRBV3-1/TRBV3-2,CASSRSLAGGITDTQYF,TGTGCCAGCAGCCGGAGTCTAGCGGGGGGGATCACAGATACGCAGTATTTT
NA,NA,TRBJ1-3,15,TRBV5-1,CASSYNRDLGNTIYF,TGCGCCAGCAGCTATAACCGGGACTTAGGAAACACCATATATTTT
TRBD1,NA,TRBJ2-7,14,TRBV28,CASSSPGGSYEQYF,TGTGCCAGCAGTTCCCCAGGGGGTTCCTACGAGCAGTACTTC
NA,NA,TRBJ2-4,16,TRBV11-1,CASSTPGLIAKNIQYF,TGTGCCAGCAGCACCCCCGGACTGATCGCCAAAAACATTCAGTACTTC
TRBD2,NA,TRBJ2-1,17,TRBV15,CATSRPLAGGFKNEQFF,TGTGCCACCAGCAGACCCCTAGCGGGGGGGTTTAAGAATGAGCAGTTCTTC
TRBD1,NA,TRBJ1-1,14,TRBV6-5,CASSSLQGSSEAFF,TGTGCCAGCAGTTCATTACAGGGGTCCTCTGAAGCTTTCTTT
TRBD1,NA,TRBJ1-1,14,TRBV6-5,CASSRTGENTEAFF,TGTGCCAGCAGTCGTACAGGGGAGAACACTGAAGCTTTCTTT
TRBD1,NA,TRBJ1-4,17,TRBV5-1,CASSRDSHSGANEKLFF,TGCGCCAGCAGCCGGGACAGCCACTCAGGGGCTAATGAAAAACTGTTTTTT
TRBD1,NA,TRBJ1-2,14,TRBV7-2,CASSLGGQGGGYTF,TGTGCCAGCAGCTTAGGGGGACAGGGTGGAGGCTACACCTTC
NA,NA,TRBJ2-1,13,TRBV12-3/TRBV12-4,CASSFGAGNEQFF,TGTGCCAGCAGTTTTGGGGCAGGCAATGAGCAGTTCTTC
TRBD2,NA,TRBJ2-2,15,TRBV19,CASSPSGGGTGELFF,TGTGCCAGTAGTCCTAGCGGGGGCGGCACCGGGGAGCTGTTTTTT
NA,NA,TRBJ2-1,15,TRBV7-8,CASSPDRFSYNEQFF,TGTGCCAGCAGCCCCGACAGGTTTTCCTACAATGAGCAGTTCTTC
TRBD1,NA,TRBJ1-5,19,TRBV3-1/TRBV3-2,CASRPKPGQGRYSNQPQHF,TGTGCCAGCAGGCCAAAACCGGGACAGGGTCGCTATAGCAATCAGCCCCAGCATTTT
NA,NA,TRBJ2-7,14,TRBV18,CASSLGRQAYEQYF,TGTGCCAGCTCACTGGGCCGACAGGCCTACGAGCAGTACTTC
NA,NA,TRBJ2-7,13,TRBV6-5,CASRSTGLNEQYF,TGTGCCAGCAGGAGTACAGGGCTGAACGAGCAGTACTTC
NA,NA,TRBJ2-1,16,TRBV5-1,CASSLGLGTSNNEQFF,TGCGCCAGCAGCTTGGGTTTAGGAACTAGCAACAATGAGCAGTTCTTC
NA,NA,TRBJ1-4,14,TRBV6-2/TRBV6-3,CASSYDRLNEKLFF,TGTGCCAGCAGTTACGACAGGCTAAATGAAAAACTGTTTTTT
TRBD1,NA,TRBJ2-1,13,TRBV6-5,CASSRDSYNEQFF,TGTGCCAGCAGCCGGGACAGCTACAATGAGCAGTTCTTC
NA,NA,TRBJ1-6,14,TRBV4-2,CASSQEGRDSPLHF,TGTGCCAGCAGCCAAGAGGGGAGGGATTCACCCCTCCACTTT
TRBD1,NA,TRBJ1-2,15,TRBV7-2,CASSLDGTGNYGYTF,TGTGCCAGCAGCTTAGATGGGACAGGGAACTATGGCTACACCTTC
TRBD1,NA,TRBJ2-7,14,TRBV2,CASSAPDRGYEQYF,TGTGCCAGCAGTGCCCCGGACAGGGGCTACGAGCAGTACTTC